The 13 T cell receptor beta chains listed next were all sequenced from one sample in a study of T cell repertoires in cytomegalovirus infection. TCRdb passed the reads through MiXCR, listing each CDR3 protein once. The sample has 250,000 to 300,000 distinct CDR3 sequences; roughly an eighth are singletons. Sequenced: PBMCs. Source of these receptors: a human donor in good health (CMV status not recorded). Some clones in this sample may be carry-over from other donors' samples.

This clonotype has only a few counts. J is TRBJ2-1 and V is TRBV20-1; the D is unclear. The CDR3 spans 17 residues. V shed 0 bases and J shed 0 bases, with 15 bases lying between them. The germline V gene has CDR1 DFQATT and CDR2 SNEGSKA (reference sequence). The CDR3 region is CSARDQRHPSSYNEQFF. DNA of the CDR3: TGCAGTGCTAGAGATCAAAGGCACCCGAGCTCCTACAATGAGCAGTTCTTC.

J is TRBJ1-4 and V is TRBV18, with unresolved D. The germline gives CDR1 KGHSH, CDR2 LQKENI. CDR3 length equals 15 residues. The V end lost 1 base, the J end lost 8 bases, and 14 bases lay between the germline ends. The CDR3 region has the DNA TGTGCCAGCTCACCACGGGTCGTCTCTAGGGAAAAACTGTTTTTT. Protein: CASSPRVVSREKLFF.

This clonotype was picked up a small number of times. This chain links TRBV28 with TRBJ2-2; D gene ambiguous. CDR3 length: 12 residues. The V gene's germline CDR1 is MDHEN and CDR2 SYDVKM. Deletions cut 2 bases from V and 9 bases from J, with 7 bases between. This CDR3 is CASSLRSRELFF. The DNA for the CDR3 is TGTGCCAGCAGTTTAAGAAGCCGGGAGCTGTTTTTT.

This clonotype was detected a few times. The genes are TRBV7-3 and TRBJ1-4; D is undetermined. Trimming removed 4 bases at V and 8 bases at J, with 11 bases between. Germline-derived CDR1 and CDR2 are SGHTA and FQGTGA. CDR3 length: 13 residues. The CDR3 spells CASSSGPDEKLFF. Here the CDR3 DNA reads TGTGCCAGCAGCTCCGGGCCGGACGAAAAACTGTTTTTT.

The chain links TRBV23-1 to TRBJ2-1, with D possibly being TRBD2 (6 bases). TRBV23-1 qualifies as an ORF whose function is uncertain. The CDR3 is 15 residues long. V lost 0 bases, J lost 8 bases, and 14 bases lay in between. The CDR3 coding sequence is TGCGCCAGCAGTCAATCGTCGCTAGCGTTTCATGAGCAGTTCTTC. It codes for CASSQSSLAFHEQFF.

Note on this clonotype: A read error is possible here, since a much larger clone lies one base away. The chain has TRBV6-5 and TRBJ2-7, with a tentative D call TRBD1 (6 bases). Trimming stripped 6 bases from V and 0 bases from J, with 12 bases between. The CDR3 is 14 residues long. Germline V lookup: CDR1 MNHEY, CDR2 SVGAGI. The CDR3 spells CASRGADDSYEQYF. In DNA, the CDR3 is TGTGCCAGCAGGGGGGCCGATGACTCCTACGAGCAGTACTTC.

This clonotype was picked up many times. V usage is TRBV7-2 and J usage is TRBJ2-3; 10 bases match TRBD2. The J segment lost 2 bases and the V segment lost 3 bases, leaving 14 bases of the junction unmatched. There are 19 residues in the CDR3. The germline V gene encodes CDR1 SGHTA and CDR2 FQGNSA. CDR3 amino acids: CASSLVVAGGTPPTDTQYF. The CDR3 bases are TGTGCCAGCAGCTTGGTAGTAGCGGGAGGAACCCCACCCACAGATACGCAGTATTTT.

The chain joins TRBV5-1 to TRBJ2-5, with 9 bases that match TRBD2. The ends lost 3 bases at V and 5 bases at J; junction bases unmatched: 8. CDR3 length: 15 residues. CDR1 is SGHRS and CDR2 is YFSETQ in the germline V gene. CDR3: CASSSSGGRTETQYF. The CDR3 DNA is TGCGCCAGCAGCTCAAGCGGGGGGCGCACGGAGACCCAGTACTTC.

This clonotype appeared many times. V is TRBV7-2 and J is TRBJ2-5; tentative D call: TRBD2 (7 bases). The V gene lost 4 bases and the J gene lost 5 bases, with 20 bases spanning the gap. The V gene's germline CDR1 is SGHTA and CDR2 FQGNSA. This CDR3 comprises 16 residues. In nucleotides, the CDR3 is TGTGCCAGCAGCTCCCGGTACGGGGGGCGCCGGGAGACCCAGTACTTC. It translates to CASSSRYGGRRETQYF.

This chain links TRBV28 with TRBJ1-2, with D maybe TRBD1 (5 bases). Germline V gene lookup returns CDR1 MDHEN and CDR2 SYDVKM. The V end lost 5 bases, the J end lost 1 base, and 14 bases lay between the germline ends. This CDR3 spans 15 amino acids. In nucleotides, the CDR3 is TGTGCCAGCAGTAGCTCGGGACGGGATAACTATGGCTACACCTTC. Its translation is CASSSSGRDNYGYTF.

V usage is TRBV5-5 and J usage is TRBJ2-1; 7 bases are shared with TRBD1. The V and J ends lost 2 bases and 7 bases, in that order; junction bases with no gene match: 12. Per germline, CDR1 SGHKS and CDR2 YYEKEE (reference sequence). This CDR3 comprises 16 residues. The CDR3 nucleotides read TGTGCCAGCAGCTTTTCCGATTTAGGGGGCCTAAATGAGCAGTTCTTC. Its protein is CASSFSDLGGLNEQFF. The variable domain in full, with the rest retrieved from reference TRBV5-5 and TRBJ2-1, is DAGVTQSPTHLIKTRGQQVTLRCSPISGHKSVSWYQQVLGQGPQFIFQYYEKEERGRGNFPDRFSARQFPNYSSELNVNALLLGDSALYLCASSFSDLGGLNEQFFGPGTRLTVL.

The genes are TRBV7-6 and TRBJ2-5; D might be TRBD1 (6 bases). Per germline, CDR1 SGHVS and CDR2 FNYEAQ. V lost 1 base to trimming and J lost 4 bases, with 10 bases between them. This CDR3 spans 14 amino acids. In DNA, the CDR3 is TGTGCCAGCAGCTTAGTTGTAGGGGGAGAGACCCAGTACTTC. Residues: CASSLVVGGETQYF. Supplemented by reference TRBV7-6 and TRBJ2-5, the full variable domain reads GAGVSQSPRYKVTKRGQDVALRCDPISGHVSLYWYRQALGQGPEFLTYFNYEAQQDKSGLPNDRFSAERPEGSISTLTIQRTEQRDSAMYRCASSLVVGGETQYFGPGTRLLVL.

The table lists this clonotype with many counts. The rearrangement uses TRBV6-1 and TRBJ2-5, with D hard to call. Trimming cost V 6 bases and J 2 bases, with 10 bases left between them. CDR1 and CDR2 (germline): MNHNS, SASEGT. The CDR3 length is 13 residues. The CDR3 region is CASRRTEQETQYF. In DNA form, the CDR3 reads TGTGCCAGCAGACGGACGGAGCAAGAGACCCAGTACTTC.